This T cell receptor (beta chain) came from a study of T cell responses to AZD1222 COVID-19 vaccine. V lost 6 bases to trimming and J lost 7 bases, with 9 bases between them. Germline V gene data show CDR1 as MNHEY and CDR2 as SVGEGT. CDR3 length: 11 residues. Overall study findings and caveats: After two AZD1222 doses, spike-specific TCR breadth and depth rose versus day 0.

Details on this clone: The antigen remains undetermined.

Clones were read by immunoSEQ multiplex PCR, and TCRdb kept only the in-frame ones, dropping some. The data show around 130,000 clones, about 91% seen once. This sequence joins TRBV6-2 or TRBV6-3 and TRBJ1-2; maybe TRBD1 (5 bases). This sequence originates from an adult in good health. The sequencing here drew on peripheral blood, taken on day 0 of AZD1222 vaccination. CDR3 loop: CASSDGTGYTF. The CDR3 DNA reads TGTGCCAGCAGCGACGGGACTGGCTACACCTTC.